The sequence of this T cell receptor beta chain was determined in a study of CD8 T cells in Susac syndrome. Study observations and caveats: Individuals included in the TCR sequencing and HLA analysis were acknowledged by the study to be relatively few in number.

This clonotype was observed a single time. The target antigen is unknown. Germline CDR1 is LGHNA and CDR2 is YNFKEQ. Unmatched junction bases numbered 13, after V lost 0 bases and J lost 6 bases. CDR3 length: 18 residues. cDNA came from roughly 0.5 to 1 ug RNA primed by random hexamers. Multiplex immunoSEQ PCR targeted 54 Vbeta and 13 Jbeta TCR beta segments. From the immunoSEQ multiplex PCR reads, TCRdb called clonotypes with MiXCR, one entry per CDR3 protein. The sample holds some 260,000 distinct CDR3 sequences, approximately 85% seen once. The multiple sclerosis control group comprised treatment-naive patients with stable or active relapsing-remitting disease. Negative magnetic isolation gave CD8+ and CD4+ cells; FACS enriched CD8+ TEMRA.

The sample was CD8+ T cells from PBMCs. The chain carries TRBV4-2 and TRBJ1-2; 10 nucleotides align to TRBD1. The clonotype was recovered from a human donor with multiple sclerosis. The CDR3 here is CASSQEGTGELVKHGYTF. The CDR3 DNA is TGTGCCAGCAGCCAAGAAGGGACAGGGGAACTCGTAAAGCATGGCTACACCTTC.